One and the same sample provided the 3 T cell receptor beta chains below, sequenced in a study of blood T cell repertoires in COVID-19. The table came from immunoSEQ multiplex PCR; TCRdb's copy has only in-frame clones and leaves some out. This sample has 250,000 or so clones; about 91% occur once, and the top ten carry approximately 3%. The sequencing sample was made of PBMCs or T cells enriched from blood (not recorded which). All receptors derive from a man aged 40-50 years who had been exposed to COVID-19.

The chain is built from TRBV5-1 and TRBJ1-4; 7 bases fit TRBD1. Germline lookup yields CDR1 SGHRS and CDR2 YFSETQ. The CDR3 extends over 15 amino acids. With V trimmed by 3 bases and J by 8 bases, 10 bases remained unmatched. This CDR3 is CASSSLQGSGEKLFF. For the CDR3, the DNA is TGCGCCAGCAGCTCCTTACAGGGGTCGGGAGAAAAACTGTTTTTT. The complete variable domain, with remaining parts taken from reference TRBV5-1 and TRBJ1-4, reads KAGVTQTPRYLIKTRGQQVTLSCSPISGHRSVSWYQQTPGQGLQFLFEYFSETQRNKGNFPGRFSGRQFSNSRSEMNVSTLELGDSALYLCASSSLQGSGEKLFFGSGTQLSVL.

The sample holds a few counts of this clone. The chain employs TRBV11-2 and TRBJ2-2, with D tentatively TRBD2 (6 bases). Trimming removed 2 bases from V and 7 bases from J, with 8 bases in between. This CDR3 comprises 13 residues. Per the germline V gene, CDR1 is SGHAT and CDR2 is FQNNGV. This CDR3 reads CASSLSSVGELFF. The CDR3 bases are TGTGCCAGCAGCTTATCTAGCGTCGGGGAGCTGTTTTTT.

This chain links TRBV4-3 with TRBJ1-2; 9 positions match TRBD1. The CDR3 length is 14 residues. Germline CDR1 and CDR2: LGHNA and YSLEER. With V trimmed by 1 base and J by 8 bases, 5 bases remained unmatched. In DNA form, the CDR3 reads TGCGCCAGCAGCCAAGGGACAGGGGTAGGGGGCTACACCTTC. Its protein is CASSQGTGVGGYTF.